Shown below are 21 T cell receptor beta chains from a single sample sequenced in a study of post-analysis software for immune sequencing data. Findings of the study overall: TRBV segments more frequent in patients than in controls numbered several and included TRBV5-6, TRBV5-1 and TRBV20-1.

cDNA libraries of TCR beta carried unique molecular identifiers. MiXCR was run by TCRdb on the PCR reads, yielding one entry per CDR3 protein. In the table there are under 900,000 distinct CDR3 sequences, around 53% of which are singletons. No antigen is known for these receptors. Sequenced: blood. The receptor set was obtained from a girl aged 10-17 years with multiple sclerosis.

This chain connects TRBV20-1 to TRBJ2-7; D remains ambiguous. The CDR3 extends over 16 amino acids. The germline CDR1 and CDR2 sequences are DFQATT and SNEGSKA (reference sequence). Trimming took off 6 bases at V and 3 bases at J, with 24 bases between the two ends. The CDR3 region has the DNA TGCAGTGCGAGACGAGCTGGCGGCCCTTGGGTCTACGAGCAGTACTTC. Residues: CSARRAGGPWVYEQYF.

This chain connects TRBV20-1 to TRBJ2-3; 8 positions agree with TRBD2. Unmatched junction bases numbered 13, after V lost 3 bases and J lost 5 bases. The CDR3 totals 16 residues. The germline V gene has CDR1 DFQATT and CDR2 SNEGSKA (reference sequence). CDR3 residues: CSASPFLREERDTQYF. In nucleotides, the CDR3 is TGCAGTGCTAGCCCATTCTTGCGGGAGGAACGAGATACGCAGTATTTT.

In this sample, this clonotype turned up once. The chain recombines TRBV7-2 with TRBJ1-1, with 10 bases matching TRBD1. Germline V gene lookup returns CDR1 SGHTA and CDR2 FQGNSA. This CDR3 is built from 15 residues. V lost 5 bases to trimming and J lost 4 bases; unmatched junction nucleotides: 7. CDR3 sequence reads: CASSKGQGWTTEAFF. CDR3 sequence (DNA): TGTGCCAGCAGCAAGGGACAGGGGTGGACCACTGAAGCTTTCTTT.

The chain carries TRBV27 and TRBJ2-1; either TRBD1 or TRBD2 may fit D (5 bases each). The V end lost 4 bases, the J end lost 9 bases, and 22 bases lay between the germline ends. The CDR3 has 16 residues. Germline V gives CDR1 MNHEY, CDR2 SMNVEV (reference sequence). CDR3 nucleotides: TGTGCCAGCAGTTCGGGTGCCGGGACGGTAAGGACTGAGCAGTTCTTC. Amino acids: CASSSGAGTVRTEQFF.

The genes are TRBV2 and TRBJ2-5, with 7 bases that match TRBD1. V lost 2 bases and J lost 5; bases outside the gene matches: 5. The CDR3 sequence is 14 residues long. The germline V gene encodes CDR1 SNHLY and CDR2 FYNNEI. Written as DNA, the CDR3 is TGTGCCAGCAGTGAAAAGGGGGCGCCTGAGACCCAGTACTTC. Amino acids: CASSEKGAPETQYF.

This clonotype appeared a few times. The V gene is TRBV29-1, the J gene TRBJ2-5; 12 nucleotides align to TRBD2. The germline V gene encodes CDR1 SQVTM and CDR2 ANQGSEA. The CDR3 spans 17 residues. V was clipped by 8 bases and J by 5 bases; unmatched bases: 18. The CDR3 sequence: CSTSGGATSGSEETQYF. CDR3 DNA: TGCAGCACCTCGGGTGGGGCGACTAGCGGGAGTGAGGAGACCCAGTACTTC.

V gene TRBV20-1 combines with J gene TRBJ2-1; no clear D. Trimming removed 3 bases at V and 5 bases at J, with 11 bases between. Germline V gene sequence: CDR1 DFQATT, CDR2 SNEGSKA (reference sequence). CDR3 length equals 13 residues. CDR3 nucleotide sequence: TGCAGTGCTAGCCGAGACCGGCACAATGAGCAGTTCTTC. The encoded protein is CSASRDRHNEQFF.

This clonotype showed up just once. This chain's CDR3 is CASSEVEGAHWGETQYF. Here the CDR3 DNA reads TGTGCCAGCAGTGAAGTGGAGGGGGCCCATTGGGGAGAGACCCAGTACTTC. The chain carries TRBV6-1 and TRBJ2-5; TRBD1 might be the D (7 bases). The CDR3 runs to 17 residues. Per the germline V gene, CDR1 is MNHNS and CDR2 is SASEGT. Trimming cost V 1 base and J 4 bases, with 19 bases left between them.

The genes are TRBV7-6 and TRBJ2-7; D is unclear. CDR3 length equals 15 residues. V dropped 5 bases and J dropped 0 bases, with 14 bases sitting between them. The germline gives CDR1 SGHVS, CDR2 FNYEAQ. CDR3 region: CASSPQVGNSYEQYF. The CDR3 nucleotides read TGTGCCAGCAGCCCCCAGGTAGGAAACTCCTACGAGCAGTACTTC.

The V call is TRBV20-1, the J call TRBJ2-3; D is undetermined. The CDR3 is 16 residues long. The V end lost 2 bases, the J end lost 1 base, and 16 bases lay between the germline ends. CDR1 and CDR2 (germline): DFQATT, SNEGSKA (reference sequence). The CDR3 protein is CSARWARRARTDTQYF. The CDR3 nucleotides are TGCAGTGCTAGATGGGCTAGACGAGCTCGCACAGATACGCAGTATTTT.

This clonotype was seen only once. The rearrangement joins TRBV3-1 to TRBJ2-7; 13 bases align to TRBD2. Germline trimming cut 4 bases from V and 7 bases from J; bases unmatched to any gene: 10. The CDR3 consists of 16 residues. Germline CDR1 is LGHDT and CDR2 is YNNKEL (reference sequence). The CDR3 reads CASSPRLAGGRVEQYF. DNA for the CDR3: TGTGCCAGCAGCCCGAGACTAGCGGGGGGCCGTGTGGAGCAGTACTTC.

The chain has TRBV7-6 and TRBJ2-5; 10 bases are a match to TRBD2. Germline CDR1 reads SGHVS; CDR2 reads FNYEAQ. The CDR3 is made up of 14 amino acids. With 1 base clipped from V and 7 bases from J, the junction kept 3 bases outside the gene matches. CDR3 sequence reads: CASSLVASGGTQYF. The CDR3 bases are TGTGCCAGCAGCTTAGTGGCTAGCGGGGGGACCCAGTACTTC.

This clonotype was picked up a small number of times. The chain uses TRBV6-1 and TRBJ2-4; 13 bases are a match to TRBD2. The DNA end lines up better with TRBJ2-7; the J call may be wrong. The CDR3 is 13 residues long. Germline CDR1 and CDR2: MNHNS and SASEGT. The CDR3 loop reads CATRTSGSYEQYF. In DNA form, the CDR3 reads TGTGCCACCAGGACTAGCGGGAGCTACGAGCAGTACTTC.

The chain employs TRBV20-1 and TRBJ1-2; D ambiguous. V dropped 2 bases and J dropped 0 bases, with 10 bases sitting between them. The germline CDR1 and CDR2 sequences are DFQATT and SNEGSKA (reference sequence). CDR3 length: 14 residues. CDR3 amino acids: CSARLQETNYGYTF. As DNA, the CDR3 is TGCAGTGCTAGACTGCAGGAGACTAACTATGGCTACACCTTC.

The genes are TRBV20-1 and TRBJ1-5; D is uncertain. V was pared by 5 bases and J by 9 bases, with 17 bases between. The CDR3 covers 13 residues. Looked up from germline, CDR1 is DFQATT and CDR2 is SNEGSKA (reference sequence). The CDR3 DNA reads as TGCAGTGCTGGGAGGTCGGGTTATAGGCCCCAGCATTTT. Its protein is CSAGRSGYRPQHF.

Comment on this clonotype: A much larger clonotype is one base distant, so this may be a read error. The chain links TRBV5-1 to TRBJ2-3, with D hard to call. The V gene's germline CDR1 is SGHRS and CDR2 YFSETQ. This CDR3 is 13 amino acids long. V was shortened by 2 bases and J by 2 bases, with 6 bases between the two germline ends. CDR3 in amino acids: CASSFGNTDTQYF. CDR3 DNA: TGCGCCAGCAGCTTTGGAAACACAGATACGCAGTATTTT. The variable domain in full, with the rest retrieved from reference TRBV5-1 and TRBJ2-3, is KAGVTQTPRYLIKTRGQQVTLSCSPISGHRSVSWYQQTPGQGLQFLFEYFSETQRNKGNFPGRFSGRQFSNSRSEMNVSTLELGDSALYLCASSFGNTDTQYFGPGTRLTVL.

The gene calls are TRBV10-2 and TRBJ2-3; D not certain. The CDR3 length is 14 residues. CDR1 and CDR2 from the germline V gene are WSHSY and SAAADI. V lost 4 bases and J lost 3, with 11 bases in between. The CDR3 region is CASSGTQTTDTQYF. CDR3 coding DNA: TGCGCCAGCAGTGGGACCCAGACTACAGATACGCAGTATTTT.

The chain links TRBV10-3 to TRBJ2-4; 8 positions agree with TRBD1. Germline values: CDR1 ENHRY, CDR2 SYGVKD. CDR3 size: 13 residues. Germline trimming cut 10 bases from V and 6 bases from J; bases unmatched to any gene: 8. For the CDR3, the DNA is TGTGCCACACTCAGGGGGCCCGGAAACATTCAGTACTTC. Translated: CATLRGPGNIQYF.

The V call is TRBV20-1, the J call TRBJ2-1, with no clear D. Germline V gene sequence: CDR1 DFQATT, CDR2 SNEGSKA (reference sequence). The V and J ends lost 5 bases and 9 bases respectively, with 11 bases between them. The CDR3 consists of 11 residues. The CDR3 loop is CSAPGGFEQFF. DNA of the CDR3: TGCAGTGCTCCAGGTGGGTTTGAGCAGTTCTTC.

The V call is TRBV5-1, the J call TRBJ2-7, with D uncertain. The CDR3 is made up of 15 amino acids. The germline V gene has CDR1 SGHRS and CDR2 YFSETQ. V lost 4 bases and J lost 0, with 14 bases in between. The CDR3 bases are TGCGCCAGCAGCCTGGCTTCCGGCCGCTCCTACGAGCAGTACTTC. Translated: CASSLASGRSYEQYF.

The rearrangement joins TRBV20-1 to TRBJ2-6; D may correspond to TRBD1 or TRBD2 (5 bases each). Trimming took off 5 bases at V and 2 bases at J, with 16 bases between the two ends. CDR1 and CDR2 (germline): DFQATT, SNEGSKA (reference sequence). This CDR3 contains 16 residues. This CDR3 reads CSAWGTGKAGANVLTF. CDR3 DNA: TGCAGTGCTTGGGGGACGGGCAAGGCTGGGGCCAACGTCCTGACTTTC.